These T cell receptor beta chains were read from a single sample in a study of cytomegalovirus exposure and HLA in healthy donors. Only in-frame clones appear in the TCRdb table, and some are missing; sequencing was by immunoSEQ multiplex PCR. The repertoire table contains 55,000 to 70,000 clones. Sequencing used PBMCs. The receptors were sampled from a female donor in good health and CMV-seropositive. Each CDR3 is given with its conserved first and last residue. The order of the fields is D gene, J gene, V gene, CDR3 DNA, CDR3 protein. A D gene is named only where the DNA matches it firmly.

D gene: NA; J gene: TRBJ2-5; V gene: TRBV6-6; CDR3 DNA: TGTGCCAGCAGTCAAGCGGGACAAAGAGAGACCCAGTACTTC; CDR3 protein: CASSQAGQRETQYF
D gene: TRBD1; J gene: TRBJ1-2; V gene: TRBV4-2; CDR3 DNA: TGTGCCAGCAGCCAAGAGGTAACCCGACAGGGTAGATTATATGGCTACACCTTC; CDR3 protein: CASSQEVTRQGRLYGYTF
D gene: TRBD2; J gene: TRBJ2-3; V gene: TRBV5-6; CDR3 DNA: TGTGCCAGCAGGACCGGACTAGCGGACACAGATACGCAGTATTTT; CDR3 protein: CASRTGLADTDTQYF
D gene: TRBD2; J gene: TRBJ2-2; V gene: TRBV10-3; CDR3 DNA: TGTGCCATCAGTGAACAACTAGCGGGGGGGCCCCCCGGGGAGCTGTTTTTT; CDR3 protein: CAISEQLAGGPPGELFF
D gene: NA; J gene: TRBJ1-1; V gene: TRBV29-1; CDR3 DNA: TGCAGCGTTGAGACGAGGCGGGGGGGGGCCACTGAAGCTTTCTTT; CDR3 protein: CSVETRRGGATEAFF
D gene: NA; J gene: TRBJ1-2; V gene: TRBV14; CDR3 DNA: TGTGCCAGCAGCCAAGATTGGGAGCGGTCAGCCATCTTC; CDR3 protein: CASSQDWERSAIF
D gene: TRBD1; J gene: TRBJ1-2; V gene: TRBV6-5; CDR3 DNA: TGTGCCAGCAGTTCACAGGGGGCTGGGGACTATGGCTACACCTTC; CDR3 protein: CASSSQGAGDYGYTF
D gene: TRBD1; J gene: TRBJ2-7; V gene: TRBV6-5; CDR3 DNA: TGTGCCACTTCCGGGACAGGATATTCCTACGAGCAGTACTTC; CDR3 protein: CATSGTGYSYEQYF
D gene: NA; J gene: TRBJ1-1; V gene: TRBV10-3; CDR3 DNA: TGTGCCATCAGTGAGTCGACTGCCCTTGGCACTGAAGCTTTCTTT; CDR3 protein: CAISESTALGTEAFF
D gene: TRBD1; J gene: TRBJ2-2; V gene: TRBV9; CDR3 DNA: TGTGCCAGCAGCGTAGAGGGGGCCCCCGGGGAGCTGTTTTTT; CDR3 protein: CASSVEGAPGELFF
D gene: NA; J gene: TRBJ2-5; V gene: TRBV5-8; CDR3 DNA: TGTGCCAGCAGCCTAACCCAGGGGCCCCGAGAGACCCAGTACTTC; CDR3 protein: CASSLTQGPRETQYF
D gene: TRBD1; J gene: TRBJ1-5; V gene: TRBV6-1; CDR3 DNA: TGTGCCAGCAGTGCCTACAGGGGAACGGGCAATCAGCCCCAGCATTTT; CDR3 protein: CASSAYRGTGNQPQHF
D gene: NA; J gene: TRBJ2-5; V gene: TRBV25-1; CDR3 DNA: TGTGCCAGCAGTGGCCGAGGCCAAGAGACCCAGTACTTC; CDR3 protein: CASSGRGQETQYF
D gene: NA; J gene: TRBJ1-1; V gene: TRBV30; CDR3 DNA: TGTGCCTGGATCGGACAGATGAACACTGAAGCTTTCTTT; CDR3 protein: CAWIGQMNTEAFF
D gene: TRBD2; J gene: TRBJ2-1; V gene: TRBV5-1; CDR3 DNA: TGCGCCAGCAGCTTGGGTGTTAGCGGGGGGGAGGATGAGCAGTTCTTC; CDR3 protein: CASSLGVSGGEDEQFF
D gene: TRBD1; J gene: TRBJ1-2; V gene: TRBV30; CDR3 DNA: TGTGCCTGGAGTTCCTGGGACAGCCAAATACAAACCTATGGCTACACCTTC; CDR3 protein: CAWSSWDSQIQTYGYTF
D gene: NA; J gene: TRBJ1-6; V gene: TRBV7-9; CDR3 DNA: TGTGCCAGCAGCTTAGCGCCTAAGACAGGCGTCTATAATTCACCCCTCCACTTT; CDR3 protein: CASSLAPKTGVYNSPLHF
D gene: NA; J gene: TRBJ2-7; V gene: TRBV4-2; CDR3 DNA: TGTGCCAGCAGCCACAGCGGGTCCCGCTCCTACGAGCAGTACTTC; CDR3 protein: CASSHSGSRSYEQYF
D gene: TRBD2; J gene: TRBJ2-7; V gene: TRBV7-9; CDR3 DNA: TGTGCCAGCAGCTCTCGACATGTACTGGGACTAGCAGTCTACGAGCAGTACTTC; CDR3 protein: CASSSRHVLGLAVYEQYF
D gene: TRBD2; J gene: TRBJ2-7; V gene: TRBV19; CDR3 DNA: TGTGCCAGTAGTATCACTAGCGGGGACGAGCAGTACTTC; CDR3 protein: CASSITSGDEQYF
D gene: NA; J gene: TRBJ1-1; V gene: TRBV5-4; CDR3 DNA: TGTGCCAGCAGCCTTCGGGGGGGGGAATCTGAAGCTTTCTTT; CDR3 protein: CASSLRGGESEAFF
D gene: TRBD2; J gene: TRBJ2-2; V gene: TRBV4-3; CDR3 DNA: TGCGCCAGCAGCCGGCGGACTAGCGGGGGCTCCAACACCGGGGAGCTGTTTTTT; CDR3 protein: CASSRRTSGGSNTGELFF
D gene: NA; J gene: TRBJ1-6; V gene: TRBV30; CDR3 DNA: TGTGCCTGTAAACCGGGAAAGCAAAATTCACCCCTCCACTTT; CDR3 protein: CACKPGKQNSPLHF
D gene: NA; J gene: TRBJ1-1; V gene: TRBV5-6; CDR3 DNA: TGTGCCAGCAGTTTCTCAGGGATTCAAGCTTTCTTT; CDR3 protein: CASSFSGIQAFF
D gene: TRBD2; J gene: TRBJ2-5; V gene: TRBV7-6; CDR3 DNA: TGTGCCAGCAGCTTAACCGGGGGGTCAGAGACCCAGTACTTC; CDR3 protein: CASSLTGGSETQYF
D gene: NA; J gene: TRBJ2-3; V gene: TRBV4-2; CDR3 DNA: TGTGCCAGCAGCCAAGAATACTCCTCTAGCACAGATACGCAGTATTTT; CDR3 protein: CASSQEYSSSTDTQYF
D gene: NA; J gene: TRBJ1-3; V gene: TRBV7-6; CDR3 DNA: TGTGCCAGCAGCTTAGGACAGCTCAGCTCTGGAAACACCATATATTTT; CDR3 protein: CASSLGQLSSGNTIYF
D gene: TRBD1; J gene: TRBJ1-1; V gene: TRBV5-1; CDR3 DNA: TGCGCCAGCAGCCGGGGACAGGGGGGAACTGAAGCTTTCTTT; CDR3 protein: CASSRGQGGTEAFF
D gene: TRBD2; J gene: TRBJ2-7; V gene: TRBV23-1; CDR3 DNA: TGCGCCAGCAGTCAGGACTCTAGCGGGAGCTCCTACGAGCAGTACTTC; CDR3 protein: CASSQDSSGSSYEQYF
D gene: TRBD1; J gene: TRBJ2-7; V gene: TRBV18; CDR3 DNA: TGTGCCAGCTCACCACCGGACAGGGTCGAGCAGTACTTC; CDR3 protein: CASSPPDRVEQYF
D gene: NA; J gene: TRBJ2-2; V gene: TRBV6-5; CDR3 DNA: TGTGCCAGCAGTTATCCCAATACCGGGGAGCTGTTTTTT; CDR3 protein: CASSYPNTGELFF
D gene: TRBD2; J gene: TRBJ2-3; V gene: TRBV5-6; CDR3 DNA: TGTGCCAGCAGCAAGGCACTAGCGGGAGGAGGGAGAGATACGCAGTATTTT; CDR3 protein: CASSKALAGGGRDTQYF
D gene: NA; J gene: TRBJ2-3; V gene: TRBV5-5; CDR3 DNA: TGTGCCAGCAGCTTGGCAGGGGGCACAGATACGCAGTATTTT; CDR3 protein: CASSLAGGTDTQYF
D gene: NA; J gene: TRBJ2-7; V gene: TRBV7-9; CDR3 DNA: TGTGCCAGCAGCCCGAGACAAGGGGGCGAGCAGTACTTC; CDR3 protein: CASSPRQGGEQYF
D gene: NA; J gene: TRBJ1-5; V gene: TRBV19; CDR3 DNA: TGTGCCAGTACCAAGGGGTTTCAGCCCCAGCATTTT; CDR3 protein: CASTKGFQPQHF
D gene: TRBD2; J gene: TRBJ2-1; V gene: TRBV27; CDR3 DNA: TGTGCCAGCAGTCTAGCGGGAAACGCCTACAATGAGCAGTTCTTC; CDR3 protein: CASSLAGNAYNEQFF
D gene: NA; J gene: TRBJ1-2; V gene: TRBV19; CDR3 DNA: TGTGCCAGTAGGTGGAGGGGAGGGGACGCCTATGGCTACACCTTC; CDR3 protein: CASRWRGGDAYGYTF
D gene: NA; J gene: TRBJ1-3; V gene: TRBV28; CDR3 DNA: TGTGCCAGCAGTTTATTGGCGGGAGGAAACACCATATATTTT; CDR3 protein: CASSLLAGGNTIYF
D gene: NA; J gene: TRBJ1-1; V gene: TRBV4-2; CDR3 DNA: TGTGCCAGCAGCCAAGGTGGTGAGGGCATGGCGACTGAAGCTTTCTTT; CDR3 protein: CASSQGGEGMATEAFF
D gene: NA; J gene: TRBJ2-7; V gene: TRBV7-2; CDR3 DNA: TGTGCCAGCAGCTTAGCGGCGGGAATTAATCCCTACGAGCAGTACTTC; CDR3 protein: CASSLAAGINPYEQYF
D gene: NA; J gene: TRBJ2-2; V gene: TRBV19; CDR3 DNA: TGTGCCAGTAAGAGGACAGCATCCCCCGGGGAGCTGTTTTTT; CDR3 protein: CASKRTASPGELFF
D gene: TRBD1; J gene: TRBJ1-2; V gene: TRBV28; CDR3 DNA: TGTGCCAGCAGTTCGAAACCACTCGGACAGGGTGAAAATGGCTACACCTTC; CDR3 protein: CASSSKPLGQGENGYTF
D gene: NA; J gene: TRBJ1-1; V gene: TRBV28; CDR3 DNA: TGTGCCAGCAGTTCCACAGGGTACACTGAAGCTTTCTTT; CDR3 protein: CASSSTGYTEAFF
D gene: NA; J gene: TRBJ1-1; V gene: TRBV6-5; CDR3 DNA: TGTGCCAGCAGTCACAGTCGCACTGAAGCTTTCTTT; CDR3 protein: CASSHSRTEAFF
D gene: TRBD1; J gene: TRBJ1-4; V gene: TRBV28; CDR3 DNA: TGTGCCAGCAGCAACAGGGGAGCTAATGAAAAACTGTTTTTT; CDR3 protein: CASSNRGANEKLFF
D gene: NA; J gene: TRBJ2-1; V gene: TRBV19; CDR3 DNA: TGTGCCAGTAAGCGCCGGGACATCTCCTACAATGAGCAGTTCTTC; CDR3 protein: CASKRRDISYNEQFF